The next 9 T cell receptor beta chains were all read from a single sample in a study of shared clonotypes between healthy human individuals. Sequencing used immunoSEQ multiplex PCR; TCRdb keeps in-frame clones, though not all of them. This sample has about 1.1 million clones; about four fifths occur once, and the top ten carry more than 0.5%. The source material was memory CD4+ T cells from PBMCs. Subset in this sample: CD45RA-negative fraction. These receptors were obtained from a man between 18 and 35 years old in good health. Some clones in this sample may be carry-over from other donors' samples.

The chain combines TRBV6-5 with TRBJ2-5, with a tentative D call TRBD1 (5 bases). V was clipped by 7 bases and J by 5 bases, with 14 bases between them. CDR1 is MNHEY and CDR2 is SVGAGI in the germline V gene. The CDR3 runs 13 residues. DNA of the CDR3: TGTGCCAGCATCGGACCAGGGTCGGAGACCCAGTACTTC. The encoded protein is CASIGPGSETQYF.

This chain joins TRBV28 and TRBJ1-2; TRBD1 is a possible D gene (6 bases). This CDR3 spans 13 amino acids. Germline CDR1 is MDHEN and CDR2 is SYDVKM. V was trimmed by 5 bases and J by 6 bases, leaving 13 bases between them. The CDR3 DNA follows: TGTGCCAGCAGTCGGATCCAGGGGAATGGCTACACCTTC. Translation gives CASSRIQGNGYTF.

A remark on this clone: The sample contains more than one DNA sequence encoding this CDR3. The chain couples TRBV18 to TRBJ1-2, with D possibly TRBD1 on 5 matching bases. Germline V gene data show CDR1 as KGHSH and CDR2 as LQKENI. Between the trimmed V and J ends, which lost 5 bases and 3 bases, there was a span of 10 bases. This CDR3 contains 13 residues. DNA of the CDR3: TGTGCCAGCTCAGAGGGCAGGGACTATGGCTACACCTTC. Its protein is CASSEGRDYGYTF.

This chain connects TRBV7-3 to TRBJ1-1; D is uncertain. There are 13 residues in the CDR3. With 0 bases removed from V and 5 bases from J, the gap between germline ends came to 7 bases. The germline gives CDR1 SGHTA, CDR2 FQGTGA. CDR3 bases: TGTGCCAGCAGCTTAACTGCAAAAACTGAAGCTTTCTTT. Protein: CASSLTAKTEAFF.

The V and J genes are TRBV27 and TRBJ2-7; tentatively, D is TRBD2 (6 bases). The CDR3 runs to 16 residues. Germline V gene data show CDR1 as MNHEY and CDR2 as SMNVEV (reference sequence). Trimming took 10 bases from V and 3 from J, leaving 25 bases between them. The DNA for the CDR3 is TGTGCCACCATAAAAACTGGGAGGCCGAAACGCTACGAGCAGTACTTC. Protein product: CATIKTGRPKRYEQYF.

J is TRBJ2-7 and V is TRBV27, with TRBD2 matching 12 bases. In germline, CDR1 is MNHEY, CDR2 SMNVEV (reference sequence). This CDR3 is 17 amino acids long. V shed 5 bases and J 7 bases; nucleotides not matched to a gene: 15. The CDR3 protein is CASSALGLAGGPGEQYF. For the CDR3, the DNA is TGTGCCAGCAGTGCCCTCGGGCTAGCGGGAGGGCCAGGGGAGCAGTACTTC.

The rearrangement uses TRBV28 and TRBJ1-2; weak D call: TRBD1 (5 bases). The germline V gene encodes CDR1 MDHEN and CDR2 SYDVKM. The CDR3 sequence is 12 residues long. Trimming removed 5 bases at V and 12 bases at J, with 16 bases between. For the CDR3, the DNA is TGTGCCAGCAGTAACCCCGGGACTGGGGACACCTTC. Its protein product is CASSNPGTGDTF.

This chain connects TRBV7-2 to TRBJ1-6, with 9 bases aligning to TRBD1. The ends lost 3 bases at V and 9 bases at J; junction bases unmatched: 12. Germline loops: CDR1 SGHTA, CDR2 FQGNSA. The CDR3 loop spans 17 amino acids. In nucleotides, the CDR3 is TGTGCCAGCAGCTTGAATACGTTAGGGACAGGGAGTTCACCCCTCCACTTT. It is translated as CASSLNTLGTGSSPLHF.

DNA of the CDR3: TGTGCCTGGAGTAGACAGGTGAGAGAGACCCAGTACTTC. Protein: CAWSRQVRETQYF. This rearrangement joins TRBV30 to TRBJ2-5; D is perhaps TRBD1 (6 bases). The germline V and J ends were trimmed by 2 bases and 4 bases, with 11 bases remaining between them. The germline V gene has CDR1 GTSNPN and CDR2 SVGIG (reference sequence). CDR3 length: 13 amino acids. Full variable domain (remainder filled in from reference TRBV30 and TRBJ2-5): SQTIHQWPATLVQPVGSPLSLECTVEGTSNPNLYWYRQAAGRGLQLLFYSVGIGQISSEVPQNLSASRPQDRQFILSSKKLLLSDSGFYLCAWSRQVRETQYFGPGTRLLVL.